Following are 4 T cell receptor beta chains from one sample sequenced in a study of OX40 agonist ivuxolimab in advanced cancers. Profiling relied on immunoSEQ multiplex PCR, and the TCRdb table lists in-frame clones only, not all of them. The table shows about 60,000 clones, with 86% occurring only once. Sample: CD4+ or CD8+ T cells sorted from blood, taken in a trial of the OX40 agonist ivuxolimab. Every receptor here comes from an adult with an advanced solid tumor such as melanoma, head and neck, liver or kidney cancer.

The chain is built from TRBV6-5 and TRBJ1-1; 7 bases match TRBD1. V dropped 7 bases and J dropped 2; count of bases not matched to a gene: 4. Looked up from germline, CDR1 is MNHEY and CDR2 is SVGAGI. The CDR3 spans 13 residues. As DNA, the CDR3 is TGTGCCAGCACAGGGGGATCTAACACTGAAGCTTTCTTT. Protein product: CASTGGSNTEAFF.

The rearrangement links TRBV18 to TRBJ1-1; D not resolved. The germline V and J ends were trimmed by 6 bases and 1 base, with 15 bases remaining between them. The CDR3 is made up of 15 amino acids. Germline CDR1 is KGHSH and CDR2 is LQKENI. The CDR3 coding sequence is TGTGCCAGCTCCTATGCAACCGAGGGGAACACTGAAGCTTTCTTT. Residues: CASSYATEGNTEAFF.

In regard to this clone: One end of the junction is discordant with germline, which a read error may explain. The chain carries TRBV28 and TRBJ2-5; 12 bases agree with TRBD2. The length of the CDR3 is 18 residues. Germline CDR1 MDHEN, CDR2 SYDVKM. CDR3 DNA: TGTGCCAGCAGTTTAATAATGGGCCTTCAGGGGCTAGCGGGAGGGGAACACTTC. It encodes CASSLIMGLQGLAGGEHF.

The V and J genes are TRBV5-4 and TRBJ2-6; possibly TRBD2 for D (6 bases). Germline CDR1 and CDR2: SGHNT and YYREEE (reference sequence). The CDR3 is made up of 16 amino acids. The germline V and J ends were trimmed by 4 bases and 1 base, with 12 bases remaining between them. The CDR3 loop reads CASSPGLQSGANVLTF. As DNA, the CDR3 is TGTGCCAGCAGCCCGGGACTTCAGTCTGGGGCCAACGTCCTGACTTTC. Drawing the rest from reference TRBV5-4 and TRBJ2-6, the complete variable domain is ETGVTQSPTHLIKTRGQQVTLRCSSQSGHNTVSWYQQALGQGPQFIFQYYREEENGRGNFPPRFSGLQFPNYSSELNVNALELDDSALYLCASSPGLQSGANVLTFGAGSRLTVL.